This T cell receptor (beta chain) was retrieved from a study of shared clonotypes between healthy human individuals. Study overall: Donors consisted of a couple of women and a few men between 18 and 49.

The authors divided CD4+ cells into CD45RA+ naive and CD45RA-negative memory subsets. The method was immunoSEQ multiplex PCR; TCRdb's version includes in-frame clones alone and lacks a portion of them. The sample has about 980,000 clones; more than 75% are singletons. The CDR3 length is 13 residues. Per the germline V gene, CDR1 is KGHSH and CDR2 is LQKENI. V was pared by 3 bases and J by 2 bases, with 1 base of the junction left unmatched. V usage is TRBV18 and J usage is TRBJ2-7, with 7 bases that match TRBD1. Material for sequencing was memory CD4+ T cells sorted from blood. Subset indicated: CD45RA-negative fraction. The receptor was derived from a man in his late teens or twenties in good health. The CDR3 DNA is TGTGCCAGCTCACCGACAGGGACCTACGAGCAGTACTTC. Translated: CASSPTGTYEQYF. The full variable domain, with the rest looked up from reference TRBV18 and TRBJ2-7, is NAGVMQNPRHLVRRRGQEARLRCSPMKGHSHVYWYRQLPEEGLKFMVYLQKENIIDESGMPKERFSAEFPKEGPSILRIQQVVRGDSAAYFCASSPTGTYEQYFGPGTRLTVT.